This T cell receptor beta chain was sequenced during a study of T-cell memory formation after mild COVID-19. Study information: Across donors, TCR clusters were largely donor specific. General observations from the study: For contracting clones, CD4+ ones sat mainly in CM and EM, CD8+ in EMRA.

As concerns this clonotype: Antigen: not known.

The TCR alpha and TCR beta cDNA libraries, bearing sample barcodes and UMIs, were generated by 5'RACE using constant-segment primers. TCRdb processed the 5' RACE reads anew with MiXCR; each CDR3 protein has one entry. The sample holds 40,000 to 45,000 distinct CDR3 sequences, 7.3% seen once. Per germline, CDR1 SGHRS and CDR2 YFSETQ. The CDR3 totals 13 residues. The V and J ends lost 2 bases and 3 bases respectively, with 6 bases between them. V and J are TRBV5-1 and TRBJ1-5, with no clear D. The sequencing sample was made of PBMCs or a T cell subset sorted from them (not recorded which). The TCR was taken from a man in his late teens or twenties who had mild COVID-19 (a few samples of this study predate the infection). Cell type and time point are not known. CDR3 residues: CASSFSSNQPQHF. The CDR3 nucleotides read TGCGCCAGCAGCTTCTCATCCAATCAGCCCCAGCATTTT.